These T cell receptor beta chains were read from a single sample in a study of blood T cell repertoires in COVID-19. The repertoire was sequenced with immunoSEQ multiplex PCR; TCRdb's copy has only in-frame clones and lacks some. The sample yields 250,000 to 300,000 clones, roughly 83% seen once. The sample comprised peripheral blood. Receptor source: a man aged 55-75 years who had recovered from COVID-19. The CDR3 runs from the conserved cysteine through the conserved F or W. A D gene is named only where the DNA matches it firmly. Clone size is stated in some rows and not others, as once, few, many or a class when expanded.

clone_size cdr3_length j_call v_call d_call cdr3_aa cdr3_nt
. 11 TRBJ1-2 TRBV2 . CAITEKGGYTF TGTGCCATCACAGAGAAAGGTGGCTACACCTTC
few 14 TRBJ1-6 TRBV5-1 TRBD1 CASSLITGDSPLHF TGCGCCAGCAGCTTAATCACAGGGGACTCACCCCTCCACTTT
. 12 TRBJ1-4 TRBV12-3/TRBV12-4 . CASSFGIGGLFF TGTGCCAGCAGTTTTGGTATCGGAGGGCTGTTTTTT
. 14 TRBJ1-2 TRBV6-5 . CASSYSTLGRAYTF TGTGCCAGCAGTTACTCGACCCTGGGCAGGGCTTACACCTTC
. 14 TRBJ2-5 TRBV5-1 TRBD1 CASSLRTGSETQYF TGCGCCAGCAGCCTACGGACAGGGTCGGAGACCCAGTACTTC
. 15 TRBJ1-5 TRBV19 TRBD1 CASRRTGGSNQPQHF TGTGCCAGTAGACGGACAGGGGGCAGCAATCAGCCCCAGCATTTT
. 16 TRBJ2-7 TRBV27 . CASSLRVSGSNYEQYF TGTGCCAGCAGTCTCAGGGTATCTGGGTCCAATTACGAGCAGTACTTC
. 14 TRBJ1-4 TRBV5-1 TRBD1 CASSLGGQAEKLFF TGCGCCAGCAGCTTGGGGGGACAGGCGGAAAAACTGTTTTTT
. 15 TRBJ2-1 TRBV6-2/TRBV6-3 TRBD2 CASSSPSGGEYEQFF TGTGCCAGCAGCTCTCCTAGCGGGGGGGAGTATGAGCAGTTCTTC
. 14 TRBJ1-2 TRBV14 . CASSPLFVDYGYTF TGTGCCAGCAGCCCTCTTTTCGTCGACTATGGCTACACCTTC
. 15 TRBJ1-3 TRBV9 . CASSEPKSSGNTIYF TGTGCCAGCAGCGAGCCCAAGAGCTCTGGAAACACCATATATTTT
. 14 TRBJ2-7 TRBV19 . CASSRRAEAYEQYF TGTGCCAGTAGTAGGAGGGCGGAAGCCTACGAGCAGTACTTC
. 13 TRBJ1-5 TRBV27 . CASSTGGNQPQHF TGTGCCAGCAGTACGGGGGGCAATCAGCCCCAGCATTTT
. 14 TRBJ1-2 TRBV28 TRBD1 CASSLYDRGYGYTF TGTGCCAGCAGTTTATACGACAGGGGCTATGGCTACACCTTC
. 13 TRBJ1-1 TRBV29-1 . CSVADSLNTEAFF TGCAGCGTTGCGGACAGTCTGAACACTGAAGCTTTCTTT
. 14 TRBJ2-5 TRBV7-8 . CASSPGQYQETQYF TGTGCCAGCAGCCCCGGACAGTACCAAGAGACCCAGTACTTC